The text below deals with one T cell receptor (beta chain). Its antigen remains unidentified. About 39,000 genome equivalents of blood DNA were amplified for TRB. The data belong to a study of T cell clusters in autoimmune cytopenias. Study context: TRB sequencing had a median 51,575 reads and 2,350 distinct clonotypes per sample.

TRB was amplified by touch-down multiplex PCR, primer pools A and B combined. Following a re-call of the multiplex PCR reads, TCRdb has one entry per CDR3 protein and lacks DNA. Here the sample table reports 5,500 to 7,500 distinct CDR3 sequences. Findings of the study overall: Primary autoimmune cytopenia patients seemingly lacked the physiological T cell clusters found in healthy donors. The cluster-lack signature was not seen for secondary cytopenia versus chronic lymphocytic leukemia. No experiment has yet validated the function of the T cell clusters defined in silico.

From germline, CDR1 is MNHEY and CDR2 SVGAGI. CDR3 length equals 15 residues. The rearrangement links TRBV6-5 to TRBJ2-5; TCRdb outputs TRBD1, but without DNA this stays unchecked. The origin of this receptor is a human donor with an autoimmune cytopenia or autoimmune hepatitis (not recorded which). The specimen sequenced was peripheral blood. The CDR3 loop is CASSLQNRGRETQYF.